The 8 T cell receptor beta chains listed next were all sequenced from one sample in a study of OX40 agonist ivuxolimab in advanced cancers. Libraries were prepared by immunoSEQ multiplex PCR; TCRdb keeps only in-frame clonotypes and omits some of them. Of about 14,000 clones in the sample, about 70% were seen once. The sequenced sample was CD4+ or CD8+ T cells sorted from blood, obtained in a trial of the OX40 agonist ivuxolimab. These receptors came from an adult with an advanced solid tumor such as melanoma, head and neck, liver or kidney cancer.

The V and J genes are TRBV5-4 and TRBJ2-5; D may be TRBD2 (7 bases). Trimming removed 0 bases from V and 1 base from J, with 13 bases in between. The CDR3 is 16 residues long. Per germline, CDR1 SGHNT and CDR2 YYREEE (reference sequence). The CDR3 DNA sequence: TGTGCCAGCAGCTTGGAAGGGGGGGGTACCCAAGAGACCCAGTACTTC. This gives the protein CASSLEGGGTQETQYF.

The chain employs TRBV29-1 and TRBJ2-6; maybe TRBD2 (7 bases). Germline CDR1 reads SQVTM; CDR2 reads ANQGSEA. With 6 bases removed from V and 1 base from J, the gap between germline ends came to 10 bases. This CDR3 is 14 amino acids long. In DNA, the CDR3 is TGCAGCGTCAAGGGGGGGTCTGGGGCCAACGTCCTGACTTTC. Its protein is CSVKGGSGANVLTF.

The CDR3 region is CSVGMDTEAFF. The CDR3 coding sequence is TGCAGCGTTGGTATGGACACTGAAGCTTTCTTT. The chain joins TRBV29-1 to TRBJ1-1; no clear D gene. Germline V gene data show CDR1 as SQVTM and CDR2 as ANQGSEA. Trimming took 4 bases from V and 3 from J, leaving 6 bases between them. This CDR3 contains 11 residues.

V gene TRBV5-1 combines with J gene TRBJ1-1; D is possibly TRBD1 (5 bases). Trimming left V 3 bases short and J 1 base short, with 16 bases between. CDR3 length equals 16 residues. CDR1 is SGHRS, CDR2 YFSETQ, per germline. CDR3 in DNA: TGCGCCAGCAGCTGGTGGGGCGGGTCCGCGAACACTGAAGCTTTCTTT. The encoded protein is CASSWWGGSANTEAFF.

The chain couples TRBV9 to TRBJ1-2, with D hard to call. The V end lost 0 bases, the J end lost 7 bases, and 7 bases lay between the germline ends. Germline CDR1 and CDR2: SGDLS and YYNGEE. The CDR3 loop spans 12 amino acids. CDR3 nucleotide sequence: TGTGCCAGCAGCGTAGGTACCCGTGGCTACACCTTC. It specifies CASSVGTRGYTF.

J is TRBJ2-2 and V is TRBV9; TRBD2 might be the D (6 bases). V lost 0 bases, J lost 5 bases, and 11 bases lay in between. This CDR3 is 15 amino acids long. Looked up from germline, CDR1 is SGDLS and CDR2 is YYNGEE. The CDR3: CASSVAGTATGELFF. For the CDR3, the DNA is TGTGCCAGCAGCGTAGCAGGGACTGCAACCGGGGAGCTGTTTTTT.

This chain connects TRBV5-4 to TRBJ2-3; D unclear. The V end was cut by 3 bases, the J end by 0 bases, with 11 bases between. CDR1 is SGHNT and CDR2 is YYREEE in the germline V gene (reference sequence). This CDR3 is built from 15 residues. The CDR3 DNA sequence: TGTGCCAGCAGCTCGGGTTCTTCTAGCACAGATACGCAGTATTTT. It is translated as CASSSGSSSTDTQYF.

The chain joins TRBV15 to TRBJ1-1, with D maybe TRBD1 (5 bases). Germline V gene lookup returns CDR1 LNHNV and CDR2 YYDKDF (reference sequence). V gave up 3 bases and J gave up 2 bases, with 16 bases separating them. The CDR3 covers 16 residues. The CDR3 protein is CATSSPKDKLNTEAFF. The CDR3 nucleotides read TGTGCCACCAGCAGCCCCAAGGACAAATTAAACACTGAAGCTTTCTTT.